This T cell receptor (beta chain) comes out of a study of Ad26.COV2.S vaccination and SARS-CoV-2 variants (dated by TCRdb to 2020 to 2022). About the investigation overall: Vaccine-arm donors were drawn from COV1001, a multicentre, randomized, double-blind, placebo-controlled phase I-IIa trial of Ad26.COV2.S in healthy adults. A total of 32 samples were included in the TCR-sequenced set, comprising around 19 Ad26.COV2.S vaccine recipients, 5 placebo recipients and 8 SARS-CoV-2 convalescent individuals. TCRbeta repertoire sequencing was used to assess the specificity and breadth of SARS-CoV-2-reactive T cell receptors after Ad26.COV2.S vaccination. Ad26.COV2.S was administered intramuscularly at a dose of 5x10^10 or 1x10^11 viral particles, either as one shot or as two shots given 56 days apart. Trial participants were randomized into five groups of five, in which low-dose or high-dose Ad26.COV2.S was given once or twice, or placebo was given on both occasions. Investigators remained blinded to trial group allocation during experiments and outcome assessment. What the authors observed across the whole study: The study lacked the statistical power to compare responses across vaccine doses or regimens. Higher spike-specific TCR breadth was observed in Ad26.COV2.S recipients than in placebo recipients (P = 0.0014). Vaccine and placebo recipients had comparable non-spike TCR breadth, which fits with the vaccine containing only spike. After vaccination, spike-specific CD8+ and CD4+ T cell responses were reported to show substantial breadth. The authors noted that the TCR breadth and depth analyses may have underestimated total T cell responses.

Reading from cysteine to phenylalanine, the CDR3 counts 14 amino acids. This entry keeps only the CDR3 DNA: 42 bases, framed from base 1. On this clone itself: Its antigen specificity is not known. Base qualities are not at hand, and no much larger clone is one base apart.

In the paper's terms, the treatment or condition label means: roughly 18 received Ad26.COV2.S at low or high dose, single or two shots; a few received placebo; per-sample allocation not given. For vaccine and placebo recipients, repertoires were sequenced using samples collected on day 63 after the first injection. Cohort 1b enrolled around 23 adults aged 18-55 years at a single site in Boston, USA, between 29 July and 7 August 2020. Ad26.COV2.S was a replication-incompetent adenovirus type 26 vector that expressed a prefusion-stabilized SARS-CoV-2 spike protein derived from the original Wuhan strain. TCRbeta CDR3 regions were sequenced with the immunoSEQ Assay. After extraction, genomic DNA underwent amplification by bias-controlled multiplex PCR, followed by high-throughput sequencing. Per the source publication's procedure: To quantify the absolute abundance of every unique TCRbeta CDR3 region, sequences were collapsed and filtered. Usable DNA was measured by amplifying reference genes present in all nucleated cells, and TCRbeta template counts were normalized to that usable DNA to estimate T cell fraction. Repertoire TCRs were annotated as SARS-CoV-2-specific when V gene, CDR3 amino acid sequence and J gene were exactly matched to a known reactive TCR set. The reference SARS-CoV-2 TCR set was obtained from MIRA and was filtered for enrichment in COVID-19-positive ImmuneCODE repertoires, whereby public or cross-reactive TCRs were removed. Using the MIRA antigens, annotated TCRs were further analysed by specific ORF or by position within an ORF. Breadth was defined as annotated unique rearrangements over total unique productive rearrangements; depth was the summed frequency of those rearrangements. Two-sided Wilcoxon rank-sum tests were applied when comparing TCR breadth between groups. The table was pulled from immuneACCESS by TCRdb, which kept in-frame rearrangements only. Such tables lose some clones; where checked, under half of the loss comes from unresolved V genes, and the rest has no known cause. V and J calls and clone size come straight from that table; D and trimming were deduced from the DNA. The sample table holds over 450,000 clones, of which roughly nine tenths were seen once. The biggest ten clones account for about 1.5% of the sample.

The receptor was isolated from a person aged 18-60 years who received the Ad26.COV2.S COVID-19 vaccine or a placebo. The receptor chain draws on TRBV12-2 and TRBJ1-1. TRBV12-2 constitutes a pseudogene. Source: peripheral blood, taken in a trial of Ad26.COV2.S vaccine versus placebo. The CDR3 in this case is CASRPYPSSGRAFF. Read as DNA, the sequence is TGTGCAAGTCGCCCTTACCCTAGTTCCGGGCGAGCTTTCTTT.